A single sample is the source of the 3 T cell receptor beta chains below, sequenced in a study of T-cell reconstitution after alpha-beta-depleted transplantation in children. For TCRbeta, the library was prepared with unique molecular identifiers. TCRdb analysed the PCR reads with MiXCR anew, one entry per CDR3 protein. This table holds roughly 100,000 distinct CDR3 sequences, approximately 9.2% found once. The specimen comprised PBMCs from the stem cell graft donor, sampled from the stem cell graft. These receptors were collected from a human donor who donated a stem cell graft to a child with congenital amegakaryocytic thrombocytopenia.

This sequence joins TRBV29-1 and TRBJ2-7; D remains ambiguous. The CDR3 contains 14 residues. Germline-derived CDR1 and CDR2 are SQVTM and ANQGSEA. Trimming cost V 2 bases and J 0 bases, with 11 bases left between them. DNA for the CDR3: TGCAGCGTTGAATCAGGTGGGATCTCCTACGAGCAGTACTTC. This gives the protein CSVESGGISYEQYF.

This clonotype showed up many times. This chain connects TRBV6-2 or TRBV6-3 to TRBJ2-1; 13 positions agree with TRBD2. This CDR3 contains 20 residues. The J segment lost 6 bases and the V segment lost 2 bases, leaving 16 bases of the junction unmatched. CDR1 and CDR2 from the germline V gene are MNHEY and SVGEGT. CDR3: CASSYAKLAGGPMAGNEQFF. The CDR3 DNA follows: TGTGCCAGCAGTTACGCAAAACTAGCGGGAGGGCCGATGGCCGGCAATGAGCAGTTCTTC.

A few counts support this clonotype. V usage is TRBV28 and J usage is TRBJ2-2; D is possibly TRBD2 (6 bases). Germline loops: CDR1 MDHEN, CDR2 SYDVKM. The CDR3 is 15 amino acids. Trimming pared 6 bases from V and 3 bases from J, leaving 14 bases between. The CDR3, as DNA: TGTGCCAGCAGCCTCCGGGCGGGGTACACCGGGGAGCTGTTTTTT. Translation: CASSLRAGYTGELFF.